This T cell receptor (beta chain) was identified during a study of blood T cell repertoires in COVID-19. Looking at the study overall: Samples came from the United States, Italy and Spain, spanning acute and convalescent COVID-19.

This CDR3 has 12 residues. Trimming cost V 0 bases and J 10 bases, with 7 bases left between them. Germline values: CDR1 SGHTA, CDR2 FQGTGA. This table comes from immunoSEQ multiplex PCR, and its TCRdb copy is limited to in-frame clones, with some not included. There are more than 65,000 clones in the sample; about four fifths occur only once, and 6.3% lies in the top ten. The V and J genes are TRBV7-3 and TRBJ2-1; weak D call: TRBD1 (6 bases). The sample comprised peripheral blood. The sequence was obtained from a woman aged 60 to 75 with acute or convalescent COVID-19. CDR3 nucleotide sequence: TGTGCCAGCAGCTTAACGGGGACAGAGCAGTTCTTC. It translates to CASSLTGTEQFF.